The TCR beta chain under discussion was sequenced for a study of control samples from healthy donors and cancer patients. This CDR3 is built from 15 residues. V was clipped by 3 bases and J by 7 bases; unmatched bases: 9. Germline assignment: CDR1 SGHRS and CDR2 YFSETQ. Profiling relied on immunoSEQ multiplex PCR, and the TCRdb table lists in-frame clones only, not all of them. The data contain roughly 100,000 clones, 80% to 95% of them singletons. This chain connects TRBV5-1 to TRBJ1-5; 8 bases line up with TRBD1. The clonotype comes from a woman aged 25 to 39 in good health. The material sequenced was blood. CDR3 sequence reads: CASSSGQGPGQPQHF. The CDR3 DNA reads TGCGCCAGCAGCTCCGGACAGGGACCAGGACAGCCCCAGCATTTT.